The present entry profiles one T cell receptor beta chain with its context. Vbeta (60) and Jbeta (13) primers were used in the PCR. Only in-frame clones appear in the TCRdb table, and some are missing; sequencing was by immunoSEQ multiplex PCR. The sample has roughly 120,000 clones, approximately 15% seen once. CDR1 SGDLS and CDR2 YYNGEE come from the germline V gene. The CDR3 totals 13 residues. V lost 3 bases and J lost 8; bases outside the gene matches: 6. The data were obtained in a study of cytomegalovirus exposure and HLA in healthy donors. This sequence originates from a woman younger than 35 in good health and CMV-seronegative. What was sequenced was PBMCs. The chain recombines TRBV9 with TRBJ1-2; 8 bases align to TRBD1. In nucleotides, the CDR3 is TGTGCCAGCAGCGAGGGACAGGCTTACGGCTACACCTTC. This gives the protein CASSEGQAYGYTF.